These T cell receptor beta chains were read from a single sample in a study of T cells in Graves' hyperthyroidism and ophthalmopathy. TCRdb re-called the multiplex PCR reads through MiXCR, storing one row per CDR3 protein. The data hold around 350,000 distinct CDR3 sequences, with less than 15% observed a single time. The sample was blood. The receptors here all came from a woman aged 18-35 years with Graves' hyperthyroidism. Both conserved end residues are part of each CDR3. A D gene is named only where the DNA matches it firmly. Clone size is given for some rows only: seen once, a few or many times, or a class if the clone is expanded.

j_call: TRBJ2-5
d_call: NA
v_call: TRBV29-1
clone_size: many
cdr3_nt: TGCAGCGTTGAGGACAGAAAAGAGACCCAGTACTTC
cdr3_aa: CSVEDRKETQYF

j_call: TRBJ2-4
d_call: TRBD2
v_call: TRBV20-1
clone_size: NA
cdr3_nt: TGCAGTGCTAGAGATGGGGGAGCGGGGGGAAGAAACATTCAGTACTTC
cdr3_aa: CSARDGGAGGRNIQYF

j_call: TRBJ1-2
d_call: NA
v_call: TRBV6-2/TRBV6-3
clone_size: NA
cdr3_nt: TGTGCCAGCAGCCTAGGCGGAGGGAGGACCTATGGCTACACCTTC
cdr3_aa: CASSLGGGRTYGYTF

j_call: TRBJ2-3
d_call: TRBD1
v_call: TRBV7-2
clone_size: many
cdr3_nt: TGTGCCAGTGACAGGGTCAGAGGCACAGATACGCAGTATTTT
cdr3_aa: CASDRVRGTDTQYF

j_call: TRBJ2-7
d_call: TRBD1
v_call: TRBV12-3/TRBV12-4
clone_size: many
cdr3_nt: TGTGCCAGCAGTTCCCGTCGGACAGGGGCCTACGAGCAGTACTTC
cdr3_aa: CASSSRRTGAYEQYF

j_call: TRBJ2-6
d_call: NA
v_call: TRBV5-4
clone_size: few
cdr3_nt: TGTGCCAGCAGCTTGGATTCTTCGGGAGTGGGTGGGGCCAACGTCCTGACTTTC
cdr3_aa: CASSLDSSGVGGANVLTF

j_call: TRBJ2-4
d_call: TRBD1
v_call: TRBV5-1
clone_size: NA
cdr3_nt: TGCGCCAGCAGCATAACACAGGGGGACGGCATTCAGTACTTC
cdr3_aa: CASSITQGDGIQYF

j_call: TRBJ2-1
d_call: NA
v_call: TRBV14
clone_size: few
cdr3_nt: TGTGCCAGCAGCCAACCTTTTAGGGGGTTCAATGAGCAGTTCTTC
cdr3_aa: CASSQPFRGFNEQFF

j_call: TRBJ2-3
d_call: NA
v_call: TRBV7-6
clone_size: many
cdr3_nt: TGTGCCAGCAGCTCAGAGGGCCTCTGGACAGATACGCAGTATTTT
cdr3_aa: CASSSEGLWTDTQYF

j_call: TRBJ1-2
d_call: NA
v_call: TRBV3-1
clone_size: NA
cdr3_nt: TGTGCCAGCAGCCAAGAATTCTGGGGGGGGTATGGCTACACCTTC
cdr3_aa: CASSQEFWGGYGYTF

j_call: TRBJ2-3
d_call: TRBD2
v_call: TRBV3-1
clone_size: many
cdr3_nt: TGTGCCAGCAGCCAAGTCGCTAGCGGGAGTGGAGATACGCAGTATTTT
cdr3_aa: CASSQVASGSGDTQYF

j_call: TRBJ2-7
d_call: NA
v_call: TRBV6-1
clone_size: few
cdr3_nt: TGTGCCAGCAGCCCCGACTGGTACGAGCAGTACTTC
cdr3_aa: CASSPDWYEQYF

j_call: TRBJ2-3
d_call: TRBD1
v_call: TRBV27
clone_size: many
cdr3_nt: TGTGCCAGCAGTTCTCGACAGGGGAATGACGGAGATACGCAGTATTTT
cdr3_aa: CASSSRQGNDGDTQYF

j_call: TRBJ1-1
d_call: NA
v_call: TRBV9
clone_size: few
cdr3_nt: TGTGCCAGCAGCGTAGCTGGGGGTGAAGAAGCTTTCTTT
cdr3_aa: CASSVAGGEEAFF

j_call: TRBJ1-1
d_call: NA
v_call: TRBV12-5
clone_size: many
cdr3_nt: TGTGCTAGTGGTAATCCGGGACCCCTGGGCACTGAAGCTTTCTTT
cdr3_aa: CASGNPGPLGTEAFF

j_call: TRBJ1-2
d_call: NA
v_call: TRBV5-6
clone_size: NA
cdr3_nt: TGTGCCAGCAGGATCAGGCAGGGAGCTAACTATGGCTACACCTTC
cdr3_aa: CASRIRQGANYGYTF

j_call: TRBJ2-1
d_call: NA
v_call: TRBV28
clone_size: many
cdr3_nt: TGTGCCAGCGCTGGGCCGGGCAGAGGCAATGAGCAGTTCTTC
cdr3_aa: CASAGPGRGNEQFF

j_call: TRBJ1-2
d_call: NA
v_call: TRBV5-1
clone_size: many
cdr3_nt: TGCGCCAGCAGTGAGGAATCCCATGGCTACACCTTC
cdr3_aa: CASSEESHGYTF

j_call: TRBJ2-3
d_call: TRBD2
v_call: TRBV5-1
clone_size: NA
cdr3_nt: TGCGCCAGCAGTAGGGGGGCTAGCGGGCGCACAGATACGCAGTATTTT
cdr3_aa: CASSRGASGRTDTQYF

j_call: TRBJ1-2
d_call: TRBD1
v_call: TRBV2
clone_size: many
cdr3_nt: TGTGCCAGCAGTAGGGAAGGGACAGGCTATGGCTACACCTTC
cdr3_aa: CASSREGTGYGYTF

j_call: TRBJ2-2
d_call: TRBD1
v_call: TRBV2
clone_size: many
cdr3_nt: TGTGCCAACACGGACAGGACCACCGGGGAGCTGTTTTTT
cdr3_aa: CANTDRTTGELFF

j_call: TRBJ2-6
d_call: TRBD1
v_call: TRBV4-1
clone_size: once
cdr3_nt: TGCGCCAGCAGCCTTGAGGGGGCAGGAAGCTCTGGGGCCAACGTCCTGACTTTC
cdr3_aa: CASSLEGAGSSGANVLTF

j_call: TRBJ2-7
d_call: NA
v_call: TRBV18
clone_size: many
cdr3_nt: TGTGCCAGCTCACCAGTACTACAGCAAACCTACGAGCAGTACTTC
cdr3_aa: CASSPVLQQTYEQYF

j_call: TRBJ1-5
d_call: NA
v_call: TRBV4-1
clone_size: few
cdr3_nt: TGCGCCAGCAGCCAAGCGGCGGGGTTCTCTCAGCAGCCCCAGCATTTT
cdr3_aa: CASSQAAGFSQQPQHF

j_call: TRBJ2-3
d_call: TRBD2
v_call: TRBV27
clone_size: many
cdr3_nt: TGTGCCAGCATTCCTACGGGGGGGGCGAGACGGGATACGCAGTATTTT
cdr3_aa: CASIPTGGARRDTQYF

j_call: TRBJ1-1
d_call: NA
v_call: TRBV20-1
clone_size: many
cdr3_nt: TGCAGTGCTAGAGATCAGACGGGGGCTTCGGACACTGAAGCTTTCTTT
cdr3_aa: CSARDQTGASDTEAFF

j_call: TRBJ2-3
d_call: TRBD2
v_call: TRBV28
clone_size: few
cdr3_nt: TGTGCCAGCAGCCTACCGGGACTAGCGGCGGGGTTTGCGCAGTATTTT
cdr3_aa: CASSLPGLAAGFAQYF

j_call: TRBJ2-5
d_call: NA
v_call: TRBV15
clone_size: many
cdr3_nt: TGTGCCACCAGCAGAGATCCGGCGGTCCAAGAGACCCAGTACTTC
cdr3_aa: CATSRDPAVQETQYF

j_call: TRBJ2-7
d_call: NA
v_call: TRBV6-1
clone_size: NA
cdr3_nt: TGTGCCAGCAGTGAAATGGGGAGCCGCCCCTCCTACGAGCAGTACTTC
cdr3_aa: CASSEMGSRPSYEQYF

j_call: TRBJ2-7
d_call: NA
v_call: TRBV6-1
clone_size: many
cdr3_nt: TGTGCCAGCAGTGATTGGCCAGGAGCTATCTACGAGCAGTACTTC
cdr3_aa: CASSDWPGAIYEQYF

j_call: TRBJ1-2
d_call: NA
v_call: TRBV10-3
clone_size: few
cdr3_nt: TGTGCCATCAGTGAGACGGAGTTGGACTATGGCTACACCTTC
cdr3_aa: CAISETELDYGYTF

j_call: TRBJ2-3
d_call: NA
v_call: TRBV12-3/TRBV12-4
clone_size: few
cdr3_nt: TGTGCCAGCAGTCCACCCGGCCCCTTCAAAGATACGCAGTATTTT
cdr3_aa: CASSPPGPFKDTQYF

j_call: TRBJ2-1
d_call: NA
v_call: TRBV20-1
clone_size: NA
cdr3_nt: TGCAGTGCTAGAGATTTGGCCGGGACTGGCTACAATGAGCAGTTCTTC
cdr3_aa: CSARDLAGTGYNEQFF

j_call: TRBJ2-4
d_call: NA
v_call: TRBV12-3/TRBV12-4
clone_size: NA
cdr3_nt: TGTGCCAGCAGTGACTCCGCGAGGGGTAAGGACATTCAGTACTTC
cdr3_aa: CASSDSARGKDIQYF

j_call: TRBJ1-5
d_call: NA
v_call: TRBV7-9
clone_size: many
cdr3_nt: TGTGCCGGACAAGAGGGGAATCAGCCCCAGCATTTT
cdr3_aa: CAGQEGNQPQHF

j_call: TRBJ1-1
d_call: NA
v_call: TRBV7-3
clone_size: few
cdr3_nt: TGTGCCAGCAGCTTAATGAGTCAGAACACTGAAGCTTTCTTT
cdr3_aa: CASSLMSQNTEAFF

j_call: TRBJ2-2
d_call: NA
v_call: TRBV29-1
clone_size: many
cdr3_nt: TGCAGCGTTGGGTTCGGTCTGAACACCGGGGAGCTGTTTTTT
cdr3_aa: CSVGFGLNTGELFF

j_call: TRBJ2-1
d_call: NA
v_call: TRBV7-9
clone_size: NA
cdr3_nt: TGTGCCAGCAGACCGACAGGCGGCCATGAGCAGTTCTTC
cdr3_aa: CASRPTGGHEQFF

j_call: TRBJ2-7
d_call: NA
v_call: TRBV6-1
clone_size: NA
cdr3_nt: TGTGCCAGCAGTGATGGGGAGCGCCAAAACCCCTACGAGCAGTACTTC
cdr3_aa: CASSDGERQNPYEQYF

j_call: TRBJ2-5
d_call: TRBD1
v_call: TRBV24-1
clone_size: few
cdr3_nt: TGTGCCACCAGTGACACGACAGGGGGCGAATTTTTAGACCAGTACTTC
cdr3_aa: CATSDTTGGEFLDQYF

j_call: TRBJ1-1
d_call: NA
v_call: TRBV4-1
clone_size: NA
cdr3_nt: TGCGCCAGCAGCCATCAACCAGGGACGGGCAATCTGAACACTGAAGCTTTCTTT
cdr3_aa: CASSHQPGTGNLNTEAFF

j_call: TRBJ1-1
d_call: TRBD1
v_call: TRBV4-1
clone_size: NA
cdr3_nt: TGCGCCAGCAGCCAAAAGCAGGGGGCCTCTGAAGCTTTCTTT
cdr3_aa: CASSQKQGASEAFF

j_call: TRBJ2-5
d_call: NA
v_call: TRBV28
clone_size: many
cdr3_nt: TGTGCCAGCAGTAGCGCCCTGGGTGGGTTACAAGAGACCCAGTACTTC
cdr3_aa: CASSSALGGLQETQYF

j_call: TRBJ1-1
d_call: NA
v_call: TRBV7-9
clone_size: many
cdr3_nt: TGTGCCAGCAGCCATCTCGACTGGAAAGAGGACACTGAAGCTTTCTTT
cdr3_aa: CASSHLDWKEDTEAFF

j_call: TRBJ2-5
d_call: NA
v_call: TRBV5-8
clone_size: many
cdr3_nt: TGTGCCAGCAGCTTGGGGGGGGTAGCGGAGACCCAGTACTTC
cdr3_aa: CASSLGGVAETQYF

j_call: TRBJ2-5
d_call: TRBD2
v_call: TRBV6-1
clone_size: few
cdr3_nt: TGTGCCACCCAACCAACACCGGGACTAGCAGCTGAAGAGACCCAGTACTTC
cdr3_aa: CATQPTPGLAAEETQYF

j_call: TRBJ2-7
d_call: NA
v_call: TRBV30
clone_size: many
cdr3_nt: TGTGCCTGGAGTGTACAGGGTGCCGACGAGCAGTACTTC
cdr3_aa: CAWSVQGADEQYF

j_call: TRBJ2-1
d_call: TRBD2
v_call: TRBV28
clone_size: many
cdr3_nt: TGTGCCAGCAGTACCCTACTAGCGGGGGCATCCTACAATGAGCAGTTCTTC
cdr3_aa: CASSTLLAGASYNEQFF

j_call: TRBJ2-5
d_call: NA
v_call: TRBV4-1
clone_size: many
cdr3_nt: TGCGCCAGCAGCCTCCGGGACAACCAAGAGACCCAGTACTTC
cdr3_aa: CASSLRDNQETQYF

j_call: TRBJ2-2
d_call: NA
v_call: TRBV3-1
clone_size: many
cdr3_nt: TGTGCCAGCAGCCAAGGGGGGGCAACCGGGGAGCTGTTTTTT
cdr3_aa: CASSQGGATGELFF

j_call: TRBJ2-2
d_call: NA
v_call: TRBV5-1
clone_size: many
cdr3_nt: TGCGCCAGCAGCCCCTCAGGGAACACCGGGGAGCTGTTTTTT
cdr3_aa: CASSPSGNTGELFF